The source of this T cell receptor beta chain is a study of CD8+ T cells in alopecia areata. The wider study: Administration of oral tofacitinib to treated patients was at 5 to 10 mg twice daily.

Investigators isolated RNA and reverse transcribed it into cDNA to act as the sequencing template. Generated by immunoSEQ multiplex PCR, the TCRdb table keeps only in-frame clones and is missing some. Found here are 110,000 or so clones, less than 70% of them singletons; the top ten hold more than 3%. Trimming removed 0 bases at V and 1 base at J, with 5 bases between. This CDR3 has 14 amino acids. The germline CDR1 and CDR2 sequences are LNHNV and YYDKDF (reference sequence). Indicated treatment: oral pan-JAK inhibitor, 5-10 mg twice daily. The study team obtained lesional scalp punch biopsies and peripheral blood from alopecia areata patients.

Sequences were derived from CD4+ T cells sorted from blood, sampled at week 24, from a patient treated with tofacitinib. The chain couples TRBV15 to TRBJ2-3; the D is unclear. This TCR was recovered from a human donor with alopecia areata. CDR3 loop: CATSREVRTDTQYF. The DNA for the CDR3 is TGTGCCACCAGCAGAGAGGTTCGCACAGATACGCAGTATTTT.